This TCR beta chain was recorded in a study of blood T cells in healthy people across ages. Findings and limits, study-wide: Age brought a roughly linear fall in TCR beta diversity measured per million T cells. Comparison with aged donors showed that long-lived donors had more naive CD4+ cells and higher diversity. No conclusive comparison of naive versus antigen-experienced cells was possible with unsorted PBMCs.

Per sample, no less than 5 micrograms of total RNA were extracted. Combining a sample-barcoded 5' primer with a J-beta primer mix, a second PCR ran for 7 to 11 cycles. TCRdb reanalysed the 5' RACE reads using MiXCR and keeps one entry per CDR3 protein. The sample records about 1.8 million distinct CDR3 sequences, about 50% being singletons. On this clonotype itself: Its antigen is unidentified.

Germline loops: CDR1 MNHNS, CDR2 SASEGT. The CDR3 has 15 amino acids. The chain employs TRBV6-1 and TRBJ2-5; 7 positions agree with TRBD1. The last part of the DNA fits TRBJ2-7 better; the J call may be wrong. The TCR comes from a woman in her 40s in good health. Material for sequencing was blood. The CDR3 reads CASSATGTAAYEQYF. The CDR3 nucleotides are TGTGCCAGCAGTGCCACCGGGACAGCGGCCTACGAGCAGTACTTC.